Listed below are T cell receptor beta chains from one sample, sequenced in a study of vaccination and CD4 T cells after COVID-19. TCRdb re-derived calls from the PCR reads in MiXCR, one entry per CDR3 protein. The sample holds roughly 20,000 distinct CDR3 sequences; around three fifths are singletons and the top ten take roughly 1.1%. The source was CD4+ T cells from blood, collected after SARS-CoV-2 vaccination. The origin of the receptors is a human donor who had recovered from COVID-19. Each CDR3 is given with its conserved first and last residue. The D gene is left open where the match is weak. Only part of the rows carry a size: once, few, many, or a class if the clone is expanded.

>-|TRBJ2-1|-|TRBV11-2
CASSEGLRDYNEQFF
TGTGCCAGCAGTGAAGGTCTCCGTGACTACAATGAGCAGTTCTTC
>few|TRBJ2-7|TRBD2|TRBV7-6
CASSLQRHSGSNEQYF
TGTGCCAGCAGCTTACAGCGCCATAGCGGGAGTAACGAGCAGTACTTC
>-|TRBJ1-2|-|TRBV20-1
CSAPQGPYGYTF
TGCAGTGCACCTCAGGGCCCCTATGGCTACACCTTC
>-|TRBJ1-5|TRBD1|TRBV7-2
CASSLAGQVRNQPQHF
TGTGCCAGCAGCTTAGCAGGACAGGTACGCAATCAGCCCCAGCATTTT
>few|TRBJ2-5|-|TRBV2
CAIRRQIQETQYF
TGTGCCATACGAAGACAGATCCAAGAGACCCAGTACTTC
>-|TRBJ2-3|-|TRBV5-4
CASSSKRTDDTQYF
TGTGCCAGCAGCTCAAAAAGGACCGATGATACGCAGTATTTT
>-|TRBJ2-3|-|TRBV20-1
CSAGTSTDTQYF
TGCAGCGCTGGGACCAGCACAGATACGCAGTATTTT
>-|TRBJ1-6|TRBD1|TRBV28
CATQTGGYPGARSPLHF
TGTGCCACCCAGACAGGGGGGTACCCGGGAGCGCGTTCACCCCTCCACTTT
>few|TRBJ1-2|TRBD1|TRBV18
CASSPPPGQNYGYTF
TGTGCCAGCTCACCACCTCCGGGACAGAACTATGGCTACACCTTC
>-|TRBJ2-3|-|TRBV6-1
CASREPSTDTQYF
TGTGCCAGCAGGGAACCTAGCACAGATACGCAGTATTTT
>-|TRBJ2-7|-|TRBV20-1
CSAQLNRKEQYF
TGCAGTGCTCAACTCAACAGAAAAGAGCAGTACTTC
>-|TRBJ1-6|-|TRBV6-1
CASSEQNNSPLHF
TGTGCCAGCAGTGAGCAGAATAATTCACCCCTCCACTTT
>-|TRBJ2-1|TRBD2|TRBV2
CASSSSSGVYNEQFF
TGTGCCAGCAGTTCTTCTAGCGGGGTGTACAATGAGCAGTTCTTC
>-|TRBJ2-2|-|TRBV10-1
CASSESSGNTGELFF
TGCGCCAGCAGTGAGTCTAGCGGGAACACCGGGGAGCTGTTTTTT
>few|TRBJ2-3|-|TRBV27
CATSTGPRLDTQYF
TGTGCCACCTCGACTGGTCCCCGTCTAGATACGCAGTATTTT
>few|TRBJ2-5|TRBD1|TRBV7-8
CASSLGGRGPETQYF
TGTGCCAGCAGCTTAGGAGGCAGGGGGCCAGAGACCCAGTACTTC
>once|TRBJ2-1|-|TRBV2
CASSHNFRPYNEQFF
TGTGCCAGCAGCCACAACTTCCGTCCCTACAATGAGCAGTTCTTC
>few|TRBJ1-1|TRBD1|TRBV9
CASSPPRGGGTEAFF
TGTGCCAGCAGCCCCCCCAGGGGGGGAGGAACTGAAGCTTTCTTT
>once|TRBJ2-6|-|TRBV24-1
CATSEPDSFGANVLTF
TGTGCCACCAGTGAACCGGACAGTTTCGGGGCCAACGTCCTGACTTTC
>few|TRBJ2-2|-|TRBV20-1
CSARDIGTEHTGELFF
TGCAGTGCTAGAGATATCGGGACCGAACACACCGGGGAGCTGTTTTTT
>-|TRBJ2-7|-|TRBV19
CASSNLGREQYF
TGTGCCAGTAGTAACTTGGGCAGAGAGCAGTACTTC
>-|TRBJ1-1|-|TRBV12-3/TRBV12-4
CASRGDSRPTEAFF
TGTGCCAGCAGAGGCGACAGCCGGCCTACGGAAGCTTTCTTT
>once|TRBJ2-5|-|TRBV18
CASSRTYEETQYF
TGTGCCAGCTCACGGACGTACGAGGAGACCCAGTACTTC
>-|TRBJ2-7|TRBD1|TRBV11-2
CASSLDRAGGEQYF
TGTGCCAGCAGCTTAGATCGAGCAGGGGGCGAGCAGTACTTC
>-|TRBJ1-2|-|TRBV28
CASSLSRAGEYGYTF
TGTGCCAGCAGTTTATCTAGGGCAGGGGAGTATGGCTACACCTTC
>-|TRBJ1-2|-|TRBV24-1
CATSDPGREGGYTF
TGTGCCACCAGTGACCCGGGGCGTGAGGGTGGCTACACCTTC
>once|TRBJ2-5|-|TRBV25-1
CASSVNGKETQYF
TGTGCCAGCAGTGTTAACGGGAAAGAGACCCAGTACTTC
>few|TRBJ1-2|-|TRBV7-2
CASSLVTRSDGYTF
TGTGCCAGCAGCTTAGTCACCAGATCAGATGGCTACACCTTC
>few|TRBJ1-5|TRBD1|TRBV7-2
CASSLLAGGEGQPQHF
TGTGCCAGCAGCTTGTTGGCAGGGGGTGAGGGTCAGCCCCAGCATTTT